One sample yielded the 27 T cell receptor beta chains listed below, sequenced in a study of control samples from healthy donors and cancer patients. Repertoires were generated with immunoSEQ multiplex PCR, while TCRdb's copy carries only in-frame clones and drops some. The data show 100,000 to 150,000 clones, approximately 92% seen once. The source material was blood. The receptors come from a woman between 45 and 60 years old in good health.

V gene TRBV6-6 combines with J gene TRBJ1-2; 9 positions match TRBD1. The CDR3 covers 16 residues. CDR1 MNHNY and CDR2 SVGAGI come from the germline V gene (reference sequence). V was pared by 0 bases and J by 4 bases, with 6 bases of the junction left unmatched. The CDR3 loop reads CASSYSGQGKSYGYTF. As DNA, the CDR3 is TGTGCCAGCAGTTACTCGGGACAGGGAAAGTCCTATGGCTACACCTTC.

V is TRBV7-2 and J is TRBJ2-5; TRBD1 agrees at 7 bases. The trim removed 0 bases at V and 2 bases at J, leaving 6 bases unmatched. The CDR3 extends over 16 amino acids. Germline V gene lookup returns CDR1 SGHTA and CDR2 FQGNSA. The CDR3 DNA follows: TGTGCCAGCAGCTTAGCAGGGGGCAGGGGGCAAGAGACCCAGTACTTC. Translation gives CASSLAGGRGQETQYF.

The chain carries TRBV2 and TRBJ1-4; D is unresolved. In germline, CDR1 is SNHLY, CDR2 FYNNEI. Trimming took off 8 bases at V and 0 bases at J, with 13 bases between the two ends. The CDR3 has 15 residues. CDR3 sequence: CASQVGGTTNEKLFF. In DNA form, the CDR3 reads TGTGCCAGCCAGGTTGGCGGGACAACTAATGAAAAACTGTTTTTT.

The genes are TRBV6-5 and TRBJ1-1; D is unclear. This CDR3 spans 14 amino acids. Germline lookup yields CDR1 MNHEY and CDR2 SVGAGI. V lost 2 bases to trimming and J lost 1 base, with 8 bases between them. The CDR3: CASSYRAANTEAFF. DNA for the CDR3: TGTGCCAGCAGTTACAGGGCGGCGAACACTGAAGCTTTCTTT.

This chain joins TRBV19 and TRBJ2-1; D is possibly TRBD2 (5 bases). Looked up from germline, CDR1 is LNHDA and CDR2 is SQIVND (reference sequence). V was cut by 10 bases and J by 7 bases, with 14 bases left in between. The CDR3 runs 12 residues. CDR3 sequence (DNA): TGTGCCACCCGACGGACGGGAAATGAGCAGTTCTTC. As protein: CATRRTGNEQFF.

This clone was observed a handful of times. This chain connects TRBV19 to TRBJ2-1, with a weak D call TRBD2 (6 bases). The CDR3 contains 14 residues. Germline loops: CDR1 LNHDA, CDR2 SQIVND (reference sequence). V lost 2 bases and J lost 14, with 19 bases in between. The CDR3 sequence: CASSIRGPGTFKFF. Here the CDR3 DNA reads TGTGCCAGTAGTATACGGGGCCCGGGGACTTTTAAGTTCTTC.

V gene TRBV6-6 combines with J gene TRBJ2-7; 8 bases are a match to TRBD1. Trimming cost V 0 bases and J 4 bases; bases outside gene matches: 2. This CDR3 region has 14 residues. Per the germline V gene, CDR1 is MNHNY and CDR2 is SVGAGI (reference sequence). The CDR3 reads CASSYSDRGYEQYF. CDR3 sequence (DNA): TGTGCCAGCAGTTACTCCGACAGGGGTTACGAGCAGTACTTC.

V gene TRBV24-1 combines with J gene TRBJ1-5; D uncertain. From germline, CDR1 is KGHDR and CDR2 SFDVKD. Trimming pared 10 bases from V and 0 bases from J, leaving 21 bases between. This CDR3 is built from 17 residues. CDR3 nucleotides: TGTGCCACGGGTATCTACGGTTTTAAGGTTAGCAATCAGCCCCAGCATTTT. It encodes CATGIYGFKVSNQPQHF.

The chain links TRBV7-9 to TRBJ1-3; D might be TRBD1 (5 bases). Trimming stripped 6 bases from V and 0 bases from J, with 9 bases between. CDR3 length equals 14 residues. Germline CDR1 SEHNR, CDR2 FQNEAQ (reference sequence). DNA for the CDR3: TGTGCCAGCAGAAGAGACAGCTCTGGAAACACCATATATTTT. This sequence encodes CASRRDSSGNTIYF.

The rearrangement links TRBV28 to TRBJ1-1; the D is unclear. V lost 3 bases and J lost 2, with 7 bases in between. This CDR3 is built from 13 residues. Looked up from germline, CDR1 is MDHEN and CDR2 is SYDVKM. DNA of the CDR3: TGTGCCAGCAGTTTTGTGGGAAACACTGAAGCTTTCTTT. Translated: CASSFVGNTEAFF.

The chain combines TRBV28 with TRBJ2-1; 11 positions agree with TRBD2. Germline V gene lookup returns CDR1 MDHEN and CDR2 SYDVKM. Trimming removed 7 bases from V and 5 bases from J; junction bases left unmatched: 4. The CDR3 spans 14 residues. The CDR3 sequence is CASTLAGGHNEQFF. Written as DNA, the CDR3 is TGTGCCAGCACGCTAGCGGGGGGTCACAATGAGCAGTTCTTC.

The chain carries TRBV6-1 and TRBJ1-2; D is undetermined. Germline values: CDR1 MNHNS, CDR2 SASEGT. The V gene lost 2 bases and the J gene lost 2 bases, with 9 bases spanning the gap. This CDR3 is built from 14 residues. The DNA for the CDR3 is TGTGCCAGCAGTGAATGGGAGGCCAACTATGGCTACACCTTC. Amino acids: CASSEWEANYGYTF.

In its sample, this clone was seen once. The rearrangement links TRBV29-1 to TRBJ2-5; D not resolved. The CDR3 extends over 12 amino acids. Germline V gene data show CDR1 as SQVTM and CDR2 as ANQGSEA. V was cut by 4 bases and J by 9 bases, with 15 bases left in between. The CDR3 DNA is TGCAGCGTTGCGGCCACGAGTGAAGCCCAGTACTTC. Its protein is CSVAATSEAQYF.

The chain links TRBV4-1 to TRBJ1-1; tentatively, D is TRBD1 (5 bases). CDR3 length equals 18 residues. The germline CDR1 and CDR2 sequences are MGHRA and YSYEKL. Trimming pared 0 bases from V and 2 bases from J, leaving 19 bases between. The CDR3 nucleotides read TGCGCCAGCAGCCAAGACGCTACTGGGGCAGATACTAACACTGAAGCTTTCTTT. Translation: CASSQDATGADTNTEAFF.

A remark on this clone: Other DNA sequences in the same sample also yield this CDR3. The V and J genes are TRBV9 and TRBJ1-1; maybe TRBD1 (6 bases). The CDR3 is 16 amino acids. V was clipped by 0 bases and J by 1 base, with 13 bases between them. Germline CDR1 SGDLS, CDR2 YYNGEE. The CDR3 DNA reads as TGTGCCAGCAGCGTAGGTTCGGGGGCGGGGAACACTGAAGCTTTCTTT. Its protein product is CASSVGSGAGNTEAFF.

The chain joins TRBV25-1 to TRBJ1-3, with D possibly TRBD1 on 6 matching bases. The length of the CDR3 is 17 residues. Germline CDR1 reads MGHDK; CDR2 reads SYGVNS. V was shortened by 6 bases and J by 0 bases, with 18 bases between the two germline ends. The CDR3 sequence: CASREAGTSLSGNTIYF. Written as DNA, the CDR3 is TGTGCCAGCAGGGAAGCCGGGACATCACTCTCTGGAAACACCATATATTTT.

The chain uses TRBV15 and TRBJ2-2, with 7 bases matching TRBD1. V lost 1 base and J lost 5; bases outside the gene matches: 1. CDR3 length: 14 residues. The germline CDR1 and CDR2 sequences are LNHNV and YYDKDF (reference sequence). This CDR3 is CATSRAGGTGELFF. CDR3 bases: TGTGCCACCAGCAGAGCAGGGGGAACCGGGGAGCTGTTTTTT.

J is TRBJ2-1 and V is TRBV9, with 7 bases lining up with TRBD2. The V and J ends lost 4 bases and 11 bases, in that order; junction bases with no gene match: 9. There are 13 residues in the CDR3. Germline loops: CDR1 SGDLS, CDR2 YYNGEE. CDR3 nucleotide sequence: TGTGCCAGCAGCCCGCTGGGGGGAGGGAAGCAGTTCTTC. Translated, it gives CASSPLGGGKQFF.

The V gene is TRBV4-1, the J gene TRBJ1-3, with D tentatively TRBD1 (5 bases). The germline gives CDR1 MGHRA, CDR2 YSYEKL. The ends were cut back, 1 base at V and 2 bases at J, with 15 bases in the middle. This CDR3 is 17 amino acids long. CDR3 DNA sequence: TGCGCCAGCAGCCAAGGGTCGGGCCGGGGGGCTGGAAACACCATATATTTT. Translating it yields CASSQGSGRGAGNTIYF.

This chain joins TRBV2 and TRBJ2-6; 7 bases match TRBD1. The CDR3 is made up of 16 amino acids. V lost 4 bases, J lost 2 bases, and 5 bases stayed unmatched. Per germline, CDR1 SNHLY and CDR2 FYNNEI. The CDR3 loop is CASSGPTGAGANVLTF. The CDR3 region has the DNA TGTGCCAGCAGTGGACCTACAGGGGCTGGGGCCAACGTCCTGACTTTC. The whole variable domain, filled in from reference TRBV2 and TRBJ2-6, reads EPEVTQTPSHQVTQMGQEVILRCVPISNHLYFYWYRQILGQKVEFLVSFYNNEISEKSEIFDDQFSVERPDGSNFTLKIRSTKLEDSAMYFCASSGPTGAGANVLTFGAGSRLTVL.

This sequence joins TRBV10-1 and TRBJ2-6; perhaps TRBD1 as D (5 bases). Germline CDR1 reads WNHNN; CDR2 reads SYGVQD (reference sequence). Trimming shortened V by 5 bases and J by 0 bases, and 8 bases separated the two germline ends. CDR3 length: 15 amino acids. Here the CDR3 reads CASSRGGSGANVLTF. Here the CDR3 DNA reads TGCGCCAGCAGTAGGGGTGGCTCTGGGGCCAACGTCCTGACTTTC.

This clone was observed a single time. CDR3 coding DNA: TGTGCCAGCAGCTCCGGACTAGCGGGGGGGCCTGGGAATGAGCAGTTCTTC. Translated, it gives CASSSGLAGGPGNEQFF. V usage is TRBV13 and J usage is TRBJ2-1, with TRBD2 matching over 15 bases. J was trimmed by 7 bases and V by 4 bases; bases with no gene match: 8. Germline V gene data show CDR1 as PRHDT and CDR2 as FYEKMQ (reference sequence). The CDR3 runs to 17 residues.

CDR3 amino acids: CASRTSEGTEAFF. The CDR3 DNA reads TGTGCCAGTAGAACATCTGAGGGCACTGAAGCTTTCTTT. V usage is TRBV19 and J usage is TRBJ1-1; D gene unclear. The CDR3 totals 13 residues. Trimming cost V 6 bases and J 4 bases, with 12 bases left between them. Germline V gene lookup returns CDR1 LNHDA and CDR2 SQIVND (reference sequence).

The chain couples TRBV2 to TRBJ2-2, with D possibly being TRBD1 (6 bases). Trimming took off 6 bases at V and 2 bases at J, with 10 bases between the two ends. Per germline, CDR1 SNHLY and CDR2 FYNNEI. The CDR3 runs to 14 residues. The CDR3 here is CASSATGNTGELFF. In DNA, the CDR3 is TGTGCCAGCAGCGCGACAGGAAACACCGGGGAGCTGTTTTTT.

This clone was counted once. This chain connects TRBV27 to TRBJ2-3; 11 bases align to TRBD2. The CDR3 has 15 amino acids. Unmatched junction bases numbered 7, after V lost 7 bases and J lost 4 bases. From germline, CDR1 is MNHEY and CDR2 SMNVEV (reference sequence). This CDR3 reads CASNLLSGGADTQYF. The CDR3 DNA follows: TGTGCCAGCAACCTACTTAGCGGGGGGGCAGATACGCAGTATTTT.

The gene calls are TRBV5-4 and TRBJ2-3; TRBD2 agrees at 7 bases. The germline gives CDR1 SGHNT, CDR2 YYREEE (reference sequence). V was pared by 3 bases and J by 4 bases, with 8 bases of the junction left unmatched. There are 15 residues in the CDR3. CDR3: CASSSKAGYADTQYF. The CDR3 nucleotides are TGTGCCAGCAGCTCAAAAGCGGGGTATGCAGATACGCAGTATTTT. Using reference TRBV5-4 and TRBJ2-3 for the parts outside the CDR3, the full variable domain is ETGVTQSPTHLIKTRGQQVTLRCSSQSGHNTVSWYQQALGQGPQFIFQYYREEENGRGNFPPRFSGLQFPNYSSELNVNALELDDSALYLCASSSKAGYADTQYFGPGTRLTVL.

Remarks on this clone: The junction departs from the called germline gene at one end, perhaps through a read error. V gene TRBV10-3 combines with J gene TRBJ1-3; a weak D match, TRBD1 (6 bases). The CDR3 has 13 residues. Germline lookup yields CDR1 ENHRY and CDR2 SYGVKD. In DNA, the CDR3 is TGTGCCATCAGTGACTCGAGACAGGCCAGAATATTTTTT. Protein: CAISDSRQARIFF.